One and the same sample provided the 10 T cell receptor beta chains below, sequenced in a study of blood T cell repertoires in COVID-19. The repertoire was sequenced with immunoSEQ multiplex PCR; TCRdb's copy has only in-frame clones and lacks some. Of 300,000 to 350,000 clones in the sample, roughly 87% were seen once. The sequencing sample was made of PBMCs or T cells enriched from blood (not recorded which). The receptor source for this set is a woman aged 30 to 39 who had recovered from COVID-19.

The chain links TRBV11-2 to TRBJ1-6, with 12 bases matching TRBD1. With 6 bases clipped from V and 9 bases from J, the junction kept 3 bases outside the gene matches. CDR1 and CDR2 (germline): SGHAT, FQNNGV. The CDR3 consists of 14 residues. The CDR3 nucleotides are TGTGCCAGCAGGGGACAGGGGGCATTTTCACCCCTCCACTTT. This codes for CASRGQGAFSPLHF.

This clone appeared once. The chain is built from TRBV30 and TRBJ1-2, with D perhaps TRBD1 (5 bases). Germline-derived CDR1 and CDR2 are GTSNPN and SVGIG (reference sequence). The CDR3 sequence is 14 residues long. With 3 bases removed from V and 0 bases from J, the gap between germline ends came to 11 bases. This chain's CDR3 is CAWSPGQANYGYTF. In nucleotides, the CDR3 is TGTGCCTGGAGCCCAGGGCAAGCTAACTATGGCTACACCTTC.

This sequence joins TRBV6-5 and TRBJ1-4, with D perhaps matching TRBD1 (6 bases). Between the trimmed V and J ends, which lost 4 bases and 0 bases, there was a span of 12 bases. The CDR3 length is 16 residues. CDR1 is MNHEY and CDR2 is SVGAGI in the germline V gene. The CDR3 nucleotides read TGTGCCAGCAGTTTACAGGGTACCTCAACTAATGAAAAACTGTTTTTT. Its protein is CASSLQGTSTNEKLFF.

The chain joins TRBV9 to TRBJ1-2; D may be TRBD1 (5 bases). Germline loops: CDR1 SGDLS, CDR2 YYNGEE. Trimming stripped 0 bases from V and 4 bases from J, with 10 bases between. CDR3 size: 14 residues. The DNA of the CDR3 is TGTGCCAGCAGCGTAGGACAGTTTCCCTATGGCTACACCTTC. Protein: CASSVGQFPYGYTF.

This clone was counted a few times. V gene TRBV19 combines with J gene TRBJ2-3, with 7 bases identical to TRBD1. V shed 1 base, J shed 4 bases, and the junction held 5 bases outside the gene matches. CDR3 length equals 15 residues. Per the germline V gene, CDR1 is LNHDA and CDR2 is SQIVND (reference sequence). The CDR3 DNA reads TGTGCCAGTAGTATAGTAGGGGGCCGTGCAGATACGCAGTATTTT. Its protein product is CASSIVGGRADTQYF.

V gene TRBV27 combines with J gene TRBJ1-4; a possible D gene is TRBD1 (6 bases). Deletions cut 4 bases from V and 8 bases from J, with 17 bases between. The CDR3 loop spans 15 amino acids. Germline lookup yields CDR1 MNHEY and CDR2 SMNVEV (reference sequence). CDR3 region: CASSWGGGAAEKLFF. CDR3 DNA sequence: TGTGCCAGCAGTTGGGGGGGCGGCGCGGCGGAAAAACTGTTTTTT.

V usage is TRBV27 and J usage is TRBJ2-7; 7 nucleotides line up with TRBD1. This CDR3 is built from 15 residues. Looked up from germline, CDR1 is MNHEY and CDR2 is SMNVEV (reference sequence). Trimming cost V 5 bases and J 3 bases; bases outside gene matches: 10. The CDR3 loop is CASSAYPGQSYEQYF. The CDR3, as DNA: TGTGCCAGCAGTGCGTATCCGGGACAGAGCTACGAGCAGTACTTC.

V usage is TRBV29-1 and J usage is TRBJ1-2; D possibly corresponds to TRBD1 (5 bases). Between the trimmed V and J ends, which lost 6 bases and 4 bases, there was a span of 12 bases. In germline, CDR1 is SQVTM, CDR2 ANQGSEA. The CDR3 is 12 amino acids. The DNA for the CDR3 is TGCAGCGTGTCCTCAGGGTCCTATGGCTACACCTTC. Its translation: CSVSSGSYGYTF.

DNA for the CDR3: TGCGCCAGCAGCCAAGATGCCCCGGACAGCAATTCACCCCTCCACTTT. It codes for CASSQDAPDSNSPLHF. This sequence joins TRBV4-1 and TRBJ1-6; maybe TRBD1 (6 bases). Trimming pared 0 bases from V and 7 bases from J, leaving 13 bases between. The CDR3 totals 16 residues. Looked up from germline, CDR1 is MGHRA and CDR2 is YSYEKL.

V and J are TRBV28 and TRBJ1-4; 8 bases line up with TRBD1. V lost 7 bases and J lost 5; bases outside the gene matches: 21. Per the germline V gene, CDR1 is MDHEN and CDR2 is SYDVKM. This CDR3 region has 19 residues. The CDR3 coding sequence is TGTGCCAGCACTCACCTCCCGGGACAGGTACCCCTGGGGAATGAAAAACTGTTTTTT. It is translated as CASTHLPGQVPLGNEKLFF.